Each of the 12 T cell receptor beta chains below was sequenced from the same sample in a study of T cells in narcolepsy. TCRdb's copy holds only in-frame clones and misses some; the assay was immunoSEQ multiplex PCR. In the table there are 30,000 to 35,000 clones, 65% to 85% of which are singletons. Sequencing was done on a sample of memory (CD45RA-) CD4+ T cells from blood. All receptors derive from a human donor in good health.

Points on this clone: Germline is not matched at one junction end, which may reflect a read error. V gene TRBV4-2 combines with J gene TRBJ2-3, with D possibly matching TRBD1 (5 bases). The CDR3 runs 12 residues. Germline V gives CDR1 LGHNA, CDR2 YNFKEQ. The CDR3 DNA is TGTGCCAGCAGCCAAGTAACAGGTGGCGCATTTTTT. Its protein product is CASSQVTGGAFF.

The rearrangement joins TRBV2 to TRBJ2-7; D possibly matches TRBD1 or TRBD2 (6 bases each). Looked up from germline, CDR1 is SNHLY and CDR2 is FYNNEI. The ends were cut back, 8 bases at V and 4 bases at J, with 12 bases in the middle. CDR3 length equals 12 residues. In DNA form, the CDR3 reads TGTGCCAGCGGGGGGCTAAGATACGAGCAGTACTTC. It encodes CASGGLRYEQYF.

The CDR3 loop reads CASTHFRDSTEAFF. The DNA of the CDR3 is TGTGCCAGCACGCACTTCAGGGATAGCACTGAAGCTTTCTTT. The V and J genes are TRBV2 and TRBJ1-1; possibly TRBD1 for D (5 bases). The CDR3 is 14 residues long. V was clipped by 7 bases and J by 4 bases, with 16 bases between them. Germline CDR1 SNHLY, CDR2 FYNNEI.

This rearrangement joins TRBV11-3 to TRBJ2-5, with 7 positions matching TRBD2. The length of the CDR3 is 13 residues. The trim removed 5 bases at V and 5 bases at J, leaving 5 bases unmatched. The germline CDR1 and CDR2 sequences are SGHNT and YENEEA. The CDR3 region has the DNA TGTGCCAGCAGCCCAACTAGCGTGGAGACCCAGTACTTC. Translation gives CASSPTSVETQYF.

This chain joins TRBV7-9 and TRBJ1-1; 7 positions match TRBD1. Germline V lookup: CDR1 SEHNR, CDR2 FQNEAQ (reference sequence). The CDR3 length is 14 residues. Germline trimming cut 2 bases from V and 7 bases from J; bases unmatched to any gene: 7. The CDR3 protein is CASSLLKQGREAFF. The DNA of the CDR3 is TGTGCCAGCAGCTTACTGAAACAGGGGCGTGAAGCTTTCTTT.

This clone was recorded only once. The rearrangement links TRBV6-5 to TRBJ1-5, with a possible D match to TRBD1 (5 bases). The CDR3 covers 13 residues. CDR1 is MNHEY, CDR2 SVGAGI, per germline. With 5 bases removed from V and 4 bases from J, the gap between germline ends came to 9 bases. The CDR3 coding sequence is TGTGCCAGCAGTCCAGGGCCTAATCAGCCCCAGCATTTT. It yields the protein CASSPGPNQPQHF.

The V call is TRBV5-1, the J call TRBJ1-2; tentatively, D is TRBD1 (5 bases). Germline V gene data show CDR1 as SGHRS and CDR2 as YFSETQ. V lost 0 bases, J lost 5 bases, and 11 bases lay in between. CDR3 length: 14 amino acids. DNA for the CDR3: TGCGCCAGCAGCTTGGAAGGGACGTCATATGGCTACACCTTC. Translating it yields CASSLEGTSYGYTF.

The chain links TRBV10-1 to TRBJ2-1; 7 bases agree with TRBD2. The CDR3 is made up of 14 amino acids. CDR1 is WNHNN, CDR2 SYGVQD, per germline (reference sequence). V lost 3 bases and J lost 8; bases outside the gene matches: 7. CDR3 region: CASSEWRERDEQFF. The CDR3 region has the DNA TGCGCCAGCAGTGAATGGCGGGAGCGCGATGAGCAGTTCTTC.

This clone showed up just a few times. CDR3 nucleotides: TGCGCCAGCAGCTTGGTCAGAAGGGGCACTGAAGCTTTCTTT. Its protein product is CASSLVRRGTEAFF. The rearrangement links TRBV5-1 to TRBJ1-1; TRBD1 is a possible D gene (5 bases). Germline values: CDR1 SGHRS, CDR2 YFSETQ. The length of the CDR3 is 14 residues. Trimming left V 0 bases short and J 4 bases short, with 10 bases between.

The gene calls are TRBV9 and TRBJ1-1; D gene unclear. V lost 7 bases and J 1 base, leaving 11 bases between the germline ends. CDR3 length equals 13 residues. Per the germline V gene, CDR1 is SGDLS and CDR2 is YYNGEE. In DNA form, the CDR3 reads TGTGCCAGCGGAGTGGGTACGAACACTGAAGCTTTCTTT. Its protein product is CASGVGTNTEAFF. Based on the CDR3 plus reference TRBV9 and TRBJ1-1, the full variable domain is DSGVTQTPKHLITATGQRVTLRCSPRSGDLSVYWYQQSLDQGLQFLIQYYNGEERAKGNILERFSAQQFPDLHSELNLSSLELGDSALYFCASGVGTNTEAFFGQGTRLTVV.

This clone was recorded once. Other DNA sequences in this specimen translate into the identical CDR3. The rearrangement links TRBV30 to TRBJ2-3; tentative D call: TRBD2 (5 bases). The CDR3 sequence is 14 residues long. Trimming removed 5 bases from V and 1 base from J, with 13 bases in between. Germline lookup yields CDR1 GTSNPN and CDR2 SVGIG (reference sequence). CDR3 in DNA: TGTGCCTGGGGCCTCTCCGGGGGCACAGATACGCAGTATTTT. Protein sequence: CAWGLSGGTDTQYF. The variable domain in full, completed from reference TRBV30 and TRBJ2-3, reads SQTIHQWPATLVQPVGSPLSLECTVEGTSNPNLYWYRQAAGRGLQLLFYSVGIGQISSEVPQNLSASRPQDRQFILSSKKLLLSDSGFYLCAWGLSGGTDTQYFGPGTRLTVL.

The V call is TRBV18, the J call TRBJ1-1; TRBD1 might be the D (6 bases). CDR1 is KGHSH and CDR2 is LQKENI in the germline V gene. Trimming removed 3 bases from V and 4 bases from J, with 9 bases in between. There are 13 residues in the CDR3. The CDR3 loop reads CASSPLQGTEAFF. Here the CDR3 DNA reads TGTGCCAGCTCACCCCTACAGGGCACTGAAGCTTTCTTT. The full variable domain, completed using reference TRBV18 and TRBJ1-1, is NAGVMQNPRHLVRRRGQEARLRCSPMKGHSHVYWYRQLPEEGLKFMVYLQKENIIDESGMPKERFSAEFPKEGPSILRIQQVVRGDSAAYFCASSPLQGTEAFFGQGTRLTVV.